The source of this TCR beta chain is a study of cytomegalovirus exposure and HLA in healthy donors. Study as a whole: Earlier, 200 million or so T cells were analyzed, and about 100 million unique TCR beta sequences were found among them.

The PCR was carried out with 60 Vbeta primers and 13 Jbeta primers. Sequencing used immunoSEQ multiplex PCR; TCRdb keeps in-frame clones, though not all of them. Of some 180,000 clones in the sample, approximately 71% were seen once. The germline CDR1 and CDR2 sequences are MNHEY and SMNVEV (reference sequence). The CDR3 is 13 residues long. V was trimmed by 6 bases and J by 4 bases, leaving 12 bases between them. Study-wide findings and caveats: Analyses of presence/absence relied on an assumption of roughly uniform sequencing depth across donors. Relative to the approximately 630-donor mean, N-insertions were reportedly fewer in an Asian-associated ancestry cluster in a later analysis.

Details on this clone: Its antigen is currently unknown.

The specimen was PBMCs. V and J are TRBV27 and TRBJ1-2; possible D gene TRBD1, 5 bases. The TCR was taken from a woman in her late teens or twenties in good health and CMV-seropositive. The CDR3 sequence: CASSFQGTYGYTF. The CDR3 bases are TGTGCCAGCAGCTTCCAGGGTACCTATGGCTACACCTTC.